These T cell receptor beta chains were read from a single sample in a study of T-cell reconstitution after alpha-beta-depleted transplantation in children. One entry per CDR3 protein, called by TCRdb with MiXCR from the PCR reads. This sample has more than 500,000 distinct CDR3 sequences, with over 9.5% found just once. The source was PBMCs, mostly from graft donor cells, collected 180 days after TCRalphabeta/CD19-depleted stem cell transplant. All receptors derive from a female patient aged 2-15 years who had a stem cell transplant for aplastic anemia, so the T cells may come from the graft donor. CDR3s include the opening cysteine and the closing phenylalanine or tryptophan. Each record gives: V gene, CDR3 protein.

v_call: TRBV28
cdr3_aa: CASSSGWTSGDYKETQYF

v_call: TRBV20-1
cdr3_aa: CSAPNSWAEKLFF

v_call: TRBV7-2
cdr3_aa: CASSLEAAGTNYGYTF

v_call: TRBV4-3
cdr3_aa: CASSLSQGSTNEKLFF

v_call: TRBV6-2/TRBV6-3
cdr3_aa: CASSFGVSNEQFF

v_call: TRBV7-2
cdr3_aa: CASSFPSGSEQYF

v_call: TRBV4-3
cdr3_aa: CASSQEPSGSFGKTQYF

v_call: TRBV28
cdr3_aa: CASIPRGAGHEQYF

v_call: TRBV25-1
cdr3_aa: CASSPIRLAGGVLTGELFF

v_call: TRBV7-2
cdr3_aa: CASSRDRTDTQYF

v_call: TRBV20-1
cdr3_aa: CSARASADTQYF

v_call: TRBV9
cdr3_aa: CASSVGPRGSSTGELFF

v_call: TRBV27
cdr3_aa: CASSLARNTGELFF

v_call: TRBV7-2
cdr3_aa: CASSLPRGNTGELFF

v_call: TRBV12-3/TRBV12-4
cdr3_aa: CASSYRAGYEQYF

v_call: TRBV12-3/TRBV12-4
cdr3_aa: CASSDNTGNTIYF

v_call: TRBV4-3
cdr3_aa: CASSQEVRGVEAFF

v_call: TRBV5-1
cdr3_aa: CASVSGPGLGIYEQFF

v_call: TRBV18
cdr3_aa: CASSLVSGGGSYNEQFF

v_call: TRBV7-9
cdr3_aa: CASNEDLGYNYGYTF

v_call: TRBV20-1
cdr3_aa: CSASGRYPDTQYF

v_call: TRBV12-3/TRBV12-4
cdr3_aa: CASSYPGLPSYNEQFF

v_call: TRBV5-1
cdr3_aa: CASSFSVGSGYSYEQYF

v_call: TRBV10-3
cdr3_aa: CAISESRGRPYEQYF

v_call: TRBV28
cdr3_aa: CASSLFYRGTSGSFDEQFF